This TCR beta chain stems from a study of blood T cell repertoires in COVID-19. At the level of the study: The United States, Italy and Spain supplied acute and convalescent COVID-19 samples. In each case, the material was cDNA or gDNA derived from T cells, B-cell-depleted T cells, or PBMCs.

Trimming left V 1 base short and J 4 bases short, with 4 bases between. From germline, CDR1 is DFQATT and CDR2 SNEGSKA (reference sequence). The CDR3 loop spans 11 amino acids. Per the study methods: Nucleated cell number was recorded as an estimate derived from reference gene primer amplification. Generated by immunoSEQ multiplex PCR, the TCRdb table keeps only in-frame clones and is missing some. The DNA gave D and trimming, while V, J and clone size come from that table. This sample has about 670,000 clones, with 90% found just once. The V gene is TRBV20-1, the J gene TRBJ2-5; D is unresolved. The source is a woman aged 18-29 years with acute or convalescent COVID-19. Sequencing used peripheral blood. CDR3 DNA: TGCAGTGCTAGAGCTAGAGAGACCCAGTACTTC. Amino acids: CSARARETQYF.